Below, 18 T cell receptor beta chains from the same sample are listed, as sequenced in a study of CD8+ T cells in alopecia areata (dated by TCRdb to 2017 to 2018). Libraries were constructed by the immunoSEQ multiplex PCR assay. RNA was extracted from all samples and reverse transcribed into cDNA, which served as template for TCR sequencing. TCRdb provides this immuneACCESS table in a form limited to in-frame rearrangements. Some clones are lacking; in checked studies, under half of them reflect an unresolved V gene, and why the rest are absent is not known. The sample profile shows about 200,000 clones; about 57% of them were found once. In total, the top ten clones hold 1.5% to 2% of the sample. The label giving this sample's time point can be read as: about four weeks on oral tofacitinib. Reading the label with the study, this specimen's treatment or condition is: oral pan-JAK inhibitor, 5-10 mg twice daily.

Specimen: CD4+ T cells sorted from blood, collected at week 4, from a patient treated with tofacitinib. These receptors were taken from a human donor with alopecia areata.

This clone has a handful of counts. The V and J genes are TRBV5-1 and TRBJ2-7, with 10 bases matching TRBD1. From germline, CDR1 is SGHRS and CDR2 YFSETQ. With V trimmed by 4 bases and J by 5 bases, 6 bases remained unmatched. The length of the CDR3 is 14 residues. In DNA, the CDR3 is TGCGCCAGCAGCGGGACAGGGGAGAGCCACGAGCAGTACTTC. Translated, it gives CASSGTGESHEQYF.

The rearrangement joins TRBV27 to TRBJ1-2, with D perhaps TRBD1 (5 bases). Trimming took off 5 bases at V and 4 bases at J, with 11 bases between the two ends. CDR3 length equals 13 residues. CDR1 and CDR2 (germline): MNHEY, SMNVEV (reference sequence). The CDR3 reads CASSRDPLYGYTF. The CDR3 DNA reads TGTGCCAGCAGTCGGGACCCGCTCTATGGCTACACCTTC.

The rearrangement joins TRBV7-6 to TRBJ2-5; TRBD1 matches at 7 bases. The end of the DNA is better explained by TRBJ2-7, so the J call may be wrong. The CDR3 covers 14 residues. The germline V gene has CDR1 SGHVS and CDR2 FNYEAQ. CDR3 coding DNA: TGTGCCAGCAGCTTAGACAGGGGCCCCTACGAGCAGTACTTC. This translates into CASSLDRGPYEQYF.

This clone was seen a handful of times. The DNA of the CDR3 is TGTGCCACCAGCGCAGGGCGGACCCAGTACTTC. Amino acid sequence: CATSAGRTQYF. The rearrangement uses TRBV15 and TRBJ2-5; D might be TRBD1 (5 bases). From germline, CDR1 is LNHNV and CDR2 YYDKDF (reference sequence). Trimming left V 5 bases short and J 7 bases short, with 8 bases between. CDR3 length: 11 residues.

This rearrangement joins TRBV29-1 to TRBJ2-7, with D tentatively TRBD1 (6 bases). Between the trimmed V and J ends, which lost 4 bases and 4 bases, there was a span of 23 bases. The V gene's germline CDR1 is SQVTM and CDR2 ANQGSEA. This CDR3 comprises 16 residues. In DNA form, the CDR3 reads TGCAGCGTTGGAGTGGTGCCCCCGGGACACCTGTACGAGCAGTACTTC. Amino acid sequence: CSVGVVPPGHLYEQYF.

The J gene is TRBJ1-2, the V gene TRBV30; unclear D gene. From germline, CDR1 is GTSNPN and CDR2 SVGIG (reference sequence). The CDR3 has 12 amino acids. The ends were cut back, 2 bases at V and 7 bases at J, with 11 bases in the middle. CDR3 region: CAWSLRGGGYTF. Written as DNA, the CDR3 is TGTGCCTGGAGTCTCCGGGGAGGTGGCTACACCTTC.

V gene TRBV9 combines with J gene TRBJ2-1, with no clear D. V shed 0 bases and J shed 4 bases, with 5 bases lying between them. Germline assignment: CDR1 SGDLS and CDR2 YYNGEE. CDR3 length equals 13 residues. The CDR3 region has the DNA TGTGCCAGCAGCGTAGCGGGTTACAATGAGCAGTTCTTC. Its protein product is CASSVAGYNEQFF. Filled out from reference TRBV9 and TRBJ2-1, the complete variable domain reads DSGVTQTPKHLITATGQRVTLRCSPRSGDLSVYWYQQSLDQGLQFLIQYYNGEERAKGNILERFSAQQFPDLHSELNLSSLELGDSALYFCASSVAGYNEQFFGPGTRLTVL.

This clone was counted only a few times. V gene TRBV4-3 combines with J gene TRBJ1-1; D call uncertain. V dropped 0 bases and J dropped 4 bases, with 6 bases sitting between them. From germline, CDR1 is LGHNA and CDR2 YSLEER. The CDR3 contains 13 residues. The chain's CDR3 is CASSQELSTEAFF. The DNA of the CDR3 is TGCGCCAGCAGCCAAGAGTTAAGCACTGAAGCTTTCTTT.

Remarks on this clone: The junction differs from germline at one of its ends, possibly a read error. V usage is TRBV2 and J usage is TRBJ2-4; 11 bases agree with TRBD1. Germline CDR1 reads SNHLY; CDR2 reads FYNNEI. This CDR3 is built from 12 residues. The chain's CDR3 is CASTGTGGQHNF. The CDR3 bases are TGTGCCAGCACCGGGACAGGGGGTCAGCATAACTTC.

This clone appeared a few times. The chain recombines TRBV6-6 with TRBJ1-1, with D uncertain. The CDR3 consists of 14 residues. Germline V gene lookup returns CDR1 MNHNY and CDR2 SVGAGI (reference sequence). Trimming took 5 bases from V and 0 from J, leaving 10 bases between them. The CDR3 bases are TGTGCCAGCAGTGGACGGACGATGAACACTGAAGCTTTCTTT. Its translation is CASSGRTMNTEAFF.

The chain recombines TRBV5-1 with TRBJ2-5; D perhaps matches TRBD2 (5 bases). Per the germline V gene, CDR1 is SGHRS and CDR2 is YFSETQ. The V end lost 4 bases, the J end lost 4 bases, and 20 bases lay between the germline ends. The CDR3 runs 16 residues. The CDR3 sequence is CASSPLVERERETQYF. The CDR3 DNA is TGCGCCAGCAGCCCCCTGGTAGAAAGGGAGAGAGAGACCCAGTACTTC.

The rearrangement links TRBV7-8 to TRBJ1-5; TRBD1 might be the D (5 bases). The V end lost 1 base, the J end lost 7 bases, and 17 bases lay between the germline ends. Germline CDR1 SGHVS, CDR2 FQNEAQ. The CDR3 sequence is 16 residues long. The CDR3 bases are TGTGCCAGCAGCTTAGTGCAGGTCGGCAGGGAACAGCCCCAGCATTTT. Protein: CASSLVQVGREQPQHF.

V is TRBV20-1 and J is TRBJ2-1; no definite D call. Germline-derived CDR1 and CDR2 are DFQATT and SNEGSKA (reference sequence). The germline V and J ends were trimmed by 6 bases and 9 bases, with 12 bases remaining between them. The CDR3 is 11 residues long. CDR3 in DNA: TGCAGTGCATTTTTTCACAGTGAGCAGTTCTTC. It encodes CSAFFHSEQFF.

The V call is TRBV18, the J call TRBJ1-5; D is unresolved. CDR3 size: 15 residues. Germline V gives CDR1 KGHSH, CDR2 LQKENI. V shed 2 bases and J shed 2 bases, with 10 bases lying between them. The CDR3 DNA is TGTGCCAGCTCACCAGAGTCGGCTGGCAATCAGCCCCAGCATTTT. The encoded protein is CASSPESAGNQPQHF.

The genes are TRBV5-4 and TRBJ2-7, with 9 nucleotides matching TRBD1. Trimming took 2 bases from V and 6 from J; bases not matched to a gene: 6. The germline V gene encodes CDR1 SGHNT and CDR2 YYREEE (reference sequence). This CDR3 is 14 amino acids long. The CDR3 protein is CASSLSRTGAEQYF. The CDR3 DNA reads TGTGCCAGCAGCTTATCAAGGACAGGGGCCGAGCAGTACTTC.

The chain uses TRBV4-3 and TRBJ2-3; maybe TRBD2 (5 bases). The CDR3 has 15 residues. V was trimmed by 1 base and J by 6 bases, leaving 14 bases between them. CDR1 is LGHNA and CDR2 is YSLEER in the germline V gene. CDR3 nucleotide sequence: TGCGCCAGCAGCCAAGCCAGCGGTTCCCAGGATACGCAGTATTTT. Translating gives CASSQASGSQDTQYF.

The chain is built from TRBV2 and TRBJ2-1; D uncertain. The ends were cut back, 3 bases at V and 1 base at J, with 7 bases in the middle. Per germline, CDR1 SNHLY and CDR2 FYNNEI. CDR3 length equals 14 residues. CDR3 nucleotides: TGTGCCAGCAGTGATGGGCGGTCCTACAATGAGCAGTTCTTC. It translates to CASSDGRSYNEQFF.

This chain connects TRBV30 to TRBJ2-6; possible D gene TRBD1, 5 bases. Deletions cut 1 base from V and 2 bases from J, with 15 bases between. The germline V gene has CDR1 GTSNPN and CDR2 SVGIG (reference sequence). This CDR3 spans 17 amino acids. The CDR3 reads CAWSGQGSIPGANVLTF. The CDR3 coding sequence is TGTGCCTGGAGTGGCCAGGGTTCTATCCCTGGGGCCAACGTCCTGACTTTC.